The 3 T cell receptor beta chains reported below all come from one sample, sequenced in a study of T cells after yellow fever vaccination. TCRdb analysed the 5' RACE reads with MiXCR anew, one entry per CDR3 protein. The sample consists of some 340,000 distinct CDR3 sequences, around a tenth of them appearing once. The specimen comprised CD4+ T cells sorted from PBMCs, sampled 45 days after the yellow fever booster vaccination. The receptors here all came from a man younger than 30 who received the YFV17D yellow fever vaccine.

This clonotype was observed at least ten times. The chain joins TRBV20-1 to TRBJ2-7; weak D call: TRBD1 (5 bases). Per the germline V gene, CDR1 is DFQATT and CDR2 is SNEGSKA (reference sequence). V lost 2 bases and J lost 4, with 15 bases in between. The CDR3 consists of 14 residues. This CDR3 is CSARWGPGLYEQYF. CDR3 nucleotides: TGCAGTGCTAGATGGGGTCCAGGGCTATACGAGCAGTACTTC.

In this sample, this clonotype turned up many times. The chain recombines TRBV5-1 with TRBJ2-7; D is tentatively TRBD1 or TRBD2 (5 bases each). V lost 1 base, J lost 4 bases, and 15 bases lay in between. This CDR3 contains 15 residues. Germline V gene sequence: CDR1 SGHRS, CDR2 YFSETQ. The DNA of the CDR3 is TGCGCCAGCAGCTTGTTTCCAGCCGGGGCTTACGAGCAGTACGTC. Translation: CASSLFPAGAYEQYV.

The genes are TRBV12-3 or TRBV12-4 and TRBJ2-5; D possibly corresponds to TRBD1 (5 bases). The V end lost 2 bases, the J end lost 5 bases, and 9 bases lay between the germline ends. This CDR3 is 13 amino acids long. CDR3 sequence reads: CASSLQGLETQYF. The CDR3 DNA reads TGTGCCAGCAGTTTACAGGGTTTGGAGACCCAGTACTTC.